This TCR beta chain was retrieved from a study of regulatory T cells in long-lasting Graves disease. To make TCR beta libraries, researchers used iRepertoire HTBI primers and Arm-PCR of CDR3 regions. Each CDR3 protein is one row after TCRdb ran MiXCR on the multiplex PCR reads. Of roughly 500,000 distinct CDR3 sequences detected, less than 25% appear once; the ten largest clones hold about 8.3%. This sample's time point: persistent/refractory GD, antithyroid drugs over 5 years with positive TRAb. The TCR library was made from RNA that had been extracted from PBMCs in TRIzol. Germline CDR1 reads SGHTA; CDR2 reads FQGNSA. The CDR3 runs 15 residues. Losses at the gene ends were 4 bases for V and 5 bases for J; bases not matched to a gene: 6.

This TCR derives from a female donor with Graves disease. This chain connects TRBV7-2 to TRBJ2-2; 8 bases map to TRBD1. The sequences come from peripheral blood mononuclear cells (PBMCs), collected when the disease was refractory, from a patient treated with antithyroid drugs. CDR3 in DNA: TGTGCCAGCAGCTCAGGGACAGGATGGACCGGGGAGCTGTTTTTT. Amino acid sequence: CASSSGTGWTGELFF.